This is a list of T cell receptor beta chains from one sample in a study of chemoradiotherapy in HPV16-positive cancers. The method was immunoSEQ multiplex PCR; TCRdb's version includes in-frame clones alone and lacks a portion of them. The top ten clones hold 3.5% of a sample with roughly 2,000 clones, just over 90% of them seen once. Source: tumor tissue, taken from a patient who underwent chemoradiotherapy. The source of these receptors is a human donor with HPV-associated anogenital cancer. Both conserved end residues are part of each CDR3. The order of the fields is V gene, D gene, clone size, J gene, CDR3 protein, CDR3 DNA. A D gene is named only where the DNA matches it firmly. Rows may omit the clone size; those that give it use once, few, many or a size class.

TRBV9	-	-	TRBJ1-6	CASSAQGLPNSPLHF	TGTGCCAGCAGCGCACAGGGACTCCCTAATTCACCCCTCCACTTT
TRBV7-9	-	-	TRBJ2-2	CASSLAETYTGELFF	TGTGCCAGCAGCTTAGCGGAGACCTACACCGGGGAGCTGTTTTTT
TRBV9	-	-	TRBJ1-2	CASSPRGGGAYGYTF	TGTGCCAGCAGCCCCCGAGGTGGGGGGGCCTATGGCTACACCTTC
TRBV6-4	TRBD1	-	TRBJ2-2	CASSGTGETGELFF	TGTGCCAGCAGTGGGACAGGGGAAACCGGGGAGCTGTTTTTT
TRBV10-1	TRBD2	few	TRBJ2-3	CASRGSGRADTQYF	TGCGCCAGCAGGGGTTCGGGGAGGGCAGATACGCAGTATTTT
TRBV18	TRBD1	-	TRBJ1-6	CASSPTGSRGSPLHF	TGTGCCAGCTCACCGACAGGGTCGAGAGGATCACCCCTCCACTTT
TRBV2	-	-	TRBJ2-2	CASGGWTPGELFF	TGTGCCAGCGGCGGGTGGACACCCGGGGAGCTGTTTTTT
TRBV10-3	TRBD2	-	TRBJ2-3	CAISGTSGGAADTQYF	TGTGCCATCAGTGGGACTAGCGGGGGGGCCGCAGATACGCAGTATTTT
TRBV13	TRBD1	-	TRBJ1-1	CASTDGQGDTEAFF	TGTGCCAGCACCGACGGACAGGGCGACACTGAAGCTTTCTTT
TRBV4-1	-	-	TRBJ2-4	CASSQDGGAGGKNIQYF	TGCGCCAGCAGTCAAGATGGCGGGGCCGGAGGCAAAAACATTCAGTACTTC
TRBV5-6	TRBD1	-	TRBJ2-1	CASSYRGESYNEQFF	TGTGCCAGCAGCTACAGGGGGGAATCCTACAATGAGCAGTTCTTC
TRBV9	-	once	TRBJ1-5	CASSESGEGQPQHF	TGTGCCAGCAGCGAATCAGGGGAGGGTCAGCCCCAGCATTTT
TRBV18	TRBD1	-	TRBJ2-7	CASSPTGGGYEQYF	TGTGCCAGCTCACCGACAGGGGGCGGCTACGAGCAGTACTTC
TRBV15	-	-	TRBJ1-4	CATSDGLNEKLFF	TGTGCCACCAGCGACGGACTGAATGAAAAACTGTTTTTT
TRBV2	-	-	TRBJ1-6	CASSERVFPPNNSPLHF	TGTGCCAGCAGCGAACGGGTCTTCCCCCCCAATAATTCACCCCTCCACTTT
TRBV2	-	-	TRBJ1-1	CASRADRNTEAFF	TGTGCCAGCAGGGCCGACAGGAACACTGAAGCTTTCTTT
TRBV27	-	-	TRBJ2-7	CASSFTGRALPSEQYF	TGTGCCAGCAGTTTCACAGGACGGGCTCTTCCTTCCGAGCAGTACTTC
TRBV5-8	-	-	TRBJ1-2	CASSILNNYGYTF	TGTGCCAGCAGTATTCTGAATAACTATGGCTACACCTTC
TRBV5-1	TRBD1	-	TRBJ2-1	CASSSAGTDVNEQFF	TGCGCCAGCAGCTCGGCCGGGACAGATGTCAATGAGCAGTTCTTC
TRBV9	-	-	TRBJ2-7	CASSASGQTYEQYF	TGTGCCAGCAGCGCCTCGGGACAAACCTACGAGCAGTACTTC
TRBV19	TRBD2	-	TRBJ2-3	CASTPGGAGGPDTQYF	TGTGCCAGTACCCCAGGAGGAGCGGGGGGCCCAGATACGCAGTATTTT
TRBV19	-	-	TRBJ2-1	CASRGQVTYNEQFF	TGTGCCAGTAGAGGCCAAGTGACCTACAATGAGCAGTTCTTC
TRBV7-8	-	-	TRBJ2-1	CASSLAGGTYNEQFF	TGTGCCAGCAGCTTAGCGGGGGGCACCTACAATGAGCAGTTCTTC
TRBV7-9	-	-	TRBJ2-4	CASSFTGSPAKNIQYF	TGTGCCAGCAGCTTCACAGGGTCCCCAGCCAAAAACATTCAGTACTTC
TRBV10-3	-	-	TRBJ2-1	CAISESSNEQFF	TGTGCCATCAGTGAGAGTAGCAATGAGCAGTTCTTC
TRBV7-2	TRBD2	-	TRBJ2-7	CASSFGGVPYEQYF	TGTGCCAGCAGCTTTGGGGGGGTGCCGTACGAGCAGTACTTC
TRBV5-8	-	-	TRBJ1-2	CASSPAPQYGYTF	TGTGCCAGCAGCCCAGCCCCGCAATATGGCTACACCTTC
TRBV28	-	-	TRBJ2-7	CASLGAGKISYEQYF	TGTGCCAGCCTGGGGGCGGGGAAAATTTCCTACGAGCAGTACTTC
TRBV9	-	-	TRBJ2-7	CASSPGTEQYF	TGTGCCAGCAGCCCTGGGACCGAGCAGTACTTC
TRBV27	-	-	TRBJ2-3	CASSRGGPDTQYF	TGTGCCAGCAGTAGGGGGGGCCCAGATACGCAGTATTTT
TRBV15	-	-	TRBJ2-1	CATSRAGGSYNEQFF	TGTGCCACCAGCAGAGCCGGGGGTTCCTACAATGAGCAGTTCTTC
TRBV19	TRBD1	-	TRBJ1-2	CASGTATPNYGYTF	TGTGCCAGCGGGACAGCGACTCCTAACTATGGCTACACCTTC
TRBV9	-	-	TRBJ1-1	CASTKNLDSGEAFF	TGTGCCAGCACCAAGAACCTGGACAGTGGGGAAGCTTTCTTT
TRBV6-5	TRBD1	-	TRBJ1-2	CASSWGQGASGGYTF	TGTGCCAGCAGTTGGGGACAGGGAGCATCGGGTGGCTACACCTTC
TRBV5-1	TRBD1	once	TRBJ2-7	CASSLDRGAYEQYF	TGCGCCAGCAGCTTGGACAGGGGGGCCTACGAGCAGTACTTC
TRBV19	-	-	TRBJ1-3	CASSPMSSGNTIYF	TGTGCCAGTAGCCCGATGAGCTCTGGAAACACCATATATTTT
TRBV30	TRBD1	-	TRBJ1-2	CAWTLPGTGVSYTF	TGTGCCTGGACCCTGCCCGGGACAGGGGTCAGCTACACCTTC